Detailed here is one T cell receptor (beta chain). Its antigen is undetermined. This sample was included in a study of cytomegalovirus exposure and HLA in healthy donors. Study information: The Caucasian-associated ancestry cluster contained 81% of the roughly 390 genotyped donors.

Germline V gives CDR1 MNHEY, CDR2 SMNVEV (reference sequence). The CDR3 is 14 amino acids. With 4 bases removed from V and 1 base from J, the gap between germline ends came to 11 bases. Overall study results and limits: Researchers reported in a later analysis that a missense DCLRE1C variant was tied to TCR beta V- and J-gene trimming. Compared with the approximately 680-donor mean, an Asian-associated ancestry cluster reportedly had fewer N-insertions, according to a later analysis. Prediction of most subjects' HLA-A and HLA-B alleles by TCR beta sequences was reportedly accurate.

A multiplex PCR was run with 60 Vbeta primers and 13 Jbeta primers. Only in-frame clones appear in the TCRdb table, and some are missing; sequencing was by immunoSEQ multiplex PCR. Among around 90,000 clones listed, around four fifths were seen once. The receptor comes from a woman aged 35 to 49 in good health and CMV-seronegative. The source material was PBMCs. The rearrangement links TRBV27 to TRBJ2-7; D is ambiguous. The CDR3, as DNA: TGTGCCAGCAGTTCCCCCCTAGGATCCTACGAGCAGTACTTC. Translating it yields CASSSPLGSYEQYF.